These 26 T cell receptor beta chains came from one sample sequenced in a study of blood T cell repertoires in COVID-19. The data were produced by immunoSEQ multiplex PCR, yet TCRdb's version contains in-frame clones alone and is incomplete. In the table there are under 250,000 clones, around four fifths of which are singletons. Sequencing was performed on peripheral blood. The source of these receptors is a man aged 35 to 55 with active or convalescent COVID-19.

The rearrangement joins TRBV2 to TRBJ2-7, with D perhaps TRBD1 (6 bases). Germline values: CDR1 SNHLY, CDR2 FYNNEI. The CDR3 runs 14 residues. The ends were cut back, 4 bases at V and 2 bases at J, with 12 bases in the middle. CDR3 DNA sequence: TGTGCCAGCAGTGGCCCAAAGGGGGCCTACGAGCAGTACTTC. Its protein product is CASSGPKGAYEQYF.

V gene TRBV24-1 combines with J gene TRBJ2-5; TRBD1 matches at 9 bases. V was pared by 5 bases and J by 5 bases, with 8 bases of the junction left unmatched. CDR1 and CDR2 (germline): KGHDR, SFDVKD. This CDR3 has 15 amino acids. Here the CDR3 DNA reads TGTGCCACCAGTGGCTTGGGACAGGGTGCGGAGACCCAGTACTTC. Translating it yields CATSGLGQGAETQYF.

The rearrangement joins TRBV25-1 to TRBJ1-1; D may be TRBD1 (5 bases). Germline CDR1 and CDR2: MGHDK and SYGVNS. This CDR3 has 14 residues. V was clipped by 3 bases and J by 0 bases, with 8 bases between them. CDR3 DNA sequence: TGTGCCAGCAGTGAGACAGTGATGAACACTGAAGCTTTCTTT. It codes for CASSETVMNTEAFF.

This chain joins TRBV27 and TRBJ2-1, with D possibly matching TRBD2 (6 bases). V was trimmed by 6 bases and J by 6 bases, leaving 18 bases between them. The germline CDR1 and CDR2 sequences are MNHEY and SMNVEV (reference sequence). The CDR3 extends over 15 amino acids. CDR3 sequence reads: CASRPGTSDRNEQFF. The CDR3 bases are TGTGCCAGCAGACCAGGGACTTCTGATCGCAATGAGCAGTTCTTC.

The chain carries TRBV19 and TRBJ2-1; D is ambiguous. This CDR3 has 12 residues. Germline CDR1 and CDR2: LNHDA and SQIVND (reference sequence). V dropped 8 bases and J dropped 12 bases, with 17 bases sitting between them. CDR3 amino acids: CASGDPRRGQFF. CDR3 sequence (DNA): TGTGCCAGTGGAGACCCCCGGCGCGGGCAGTTCTTC.

This clone has just a few counts. The CDR3 region has the DNA TGTGCCAGCAGCTCAGAGGGATGGTCCGGACAGAAGCAGTTCTTC. Amino acid sequence: CASSSEGWSGQKQFF. This chain joins TRBV7-8 and TRBJ2-1; tentatively, D is TRBD1 (6 bases). From germline, CDR1 is SGHVS and CDR2 FQNEAQ. The ends were cut back, 4 bases at V and 11 bases at J, with 21 bases in the middle. The length of the CDR3 is 15 residues.

This clone occurred once. This chain connects TRBV3-1 (or the pseudogene TRBV3-2) to TRBJ1-2; 11 bases map to TRBD1. The CDR3 sequence is 17 residues long. With 0 bases clipped from V and 5 bases from J, the junction kept 8 bases outside the gene matches. Germline V gene data show CDR1 as LGHDT and CDR2 as YNNKEL (reference sequence). In DNA form, the CDR3 reads TGTGCCAGCAGCCAAGAATGGGGACAGGGGGGATGGTATGGCTACACCTTC. It codes for CASSQEWGQGGWYGYTF.

This chain joins TRBV4-3 and TRBJ2-3, with 11 bases aligning to TRBD2. Germline assignment: CDR1 LGHNA and CDR2 YSLEER. V shed 2 bases and J 6 bases; nucleotides not matched to a gene: 13. The CDR3 runs 18 residues. CDR3 in amino acids: CASSQRTGSGGAADTQYF. CDR3 DNA sequence: TGCGCCAGCAGCCAACGGACAGGTAGCGGGGGGGCCGCGGATACGCAGTATTTT.

The chain couples TRBV10-3 to TRBJ2-1; 9 nucleotides line up with TRBD1. Per the germline V gene, CDR1 is ENHRY and CDR2 is SYGVKD. The CDR3 is 13 residues long. V lost 8 bases and J lost 4; bases outside the gene matches: 3. The CDR3 DNA follows: TGTGCCATCGGGACAGGGTCTTACAATGAGCAGTTCTTC. It is translated as CAIGTGSYNEQFF.

The V gene is TRBV19, the J gene TRBJ2-7; D might be TRBD1 (5 bases). V was clipped by 5 bases and J by 0 bases, with 11 bases between them. The CDR3 length is 14 residues. Germline loops: CDR1 LNHDA, CDR2 SQIVND (reference sequence). The CDR3 loop is CASSQMTASYEQYF. The CDR3 DNA reads as TGTGCCAGTAGTCAAATGACAGCCTCCTACGAGCAGTACTTC.

This chain links TRBV12-5 with TRBJ2-1, with 11 bases fitting TRBD2. The trim removed 3 bases at V and 3 bases at J, leaving 7 bases unmatched. The CDR3 totals 17 residues. Germline CDR1 and CDR2: LGHNT and FRNRAP. The CDR3 is CASGLDLAGGLYNEQFF. CDR3 sequence (DNA): TGTGCTAGTGGTTTAGACCTAGCGGGGGGACTCTACAATGAGCAGTTCTTC.

This rearrangement joins TRBV3-1 (or the pseudogene TRBV3-2) to TRBJ1-2; a possible D gene is TRBD1 (6 bases). V gave up 4 bases and J gave up 4 bases, with 19 bases separating them. This CDR3 has 16 amino acids. Per germline, CDR1 LGHDT and CDR2 YNNKEL (reference sequence). This chain's CDR3 is CASSPQGNTNPYGYTF. The CDR3 coding sequence is TGTGCCAGCAGCCCTCAGGGGAACACGAACCCCTATGGCTACACCTTC.

This clone was counted a few times. This sequence joins TRBV6-6 and TRBJ1-3; D gene uncertain. CDR1 and CDR2 from the germline V gene are MNHNY and SVGAGI (reference sequence). This CDR3 has 13 amino acids. V dropped 2 bases and J dropped 3 bases, with 5 bases sitting between them. CDR3 DNA sequence: TGTGCCAGCAGTTACAGAGGTGGAAACACCATATATTTT. It translates to CASSYRGGNTIYF.

A few counts support this clone. The rearrangement links TRBV7-9 to TRBJ1-4, with D maybe TRBD1 (5 bases). Germline V gene data show CDR1 as SEHNR and CDR2 as FQNEAQ (reference sequence). Trimming took 6 bases from V and 3 from J, leaving 17 bases between them. The CDR3 consists of 16 residues. The CDR3 DNA sequence: TGTGCCAGCAGACAAAACTCAGGGTTAGCTAATGAAAAACTGTTTTTT. Amino acid sequence: CASRQNSGLANEKLFF.

This clone was seen just once. V is TRBV27 and J is TRBJ1-2, with 7 bases aligning to TRBD1. V dropped 1 base and J dropped 2; count of bases not matched to a gene: 7. This CDR3 is 16 amino acids long. Germline V gene data show CDR1 as MNHEY and CDR2 as SMNVEV (reference sequence). In nucleotides, the CDR3 is TGTGCCAGCAGTTTATTTTCGGCGGGACAGAACTATGGCTACACCTTC. Its protein is CASSLFSAGQNYGYTF.

This sequence joins TRBV10-3 and TRBJ1-3; D unclear. Per the germline V gene, CDR1 is ENHRY and CDR2 is SYGVKD. This CDR3 is 12 amino acids long. V lost 10 bases and J lost 4, with 11 bases in between. CDR3 loop: CATQASGNTIYF. CDR3 coding DNA: TGTGCCACCCAGGCATCGGGAAACACCATATATTTT.

The chain joins TRBV5-6 to TRBJ2-2; D is undetermined. The CDR3 contains 15 residues. With 1 base removed from V and 1 base from J, the gap between germline ends came to 8 bases. CDR1 is SGHDT and CDR2 is YYEEEE in the germline V gene. The CDR3 bases are TGTGCCAGCAGCTTGTTTTCCAGGAACACCGGGGAGCTGTTTTTT. It encodes CASSLFSRNTGELFF.

The V and J genes are TRBV2 and TRBJ1-5; D is unresolved. In germline, CDR1 is SNHLY, CDR2 FYNNEI. V was trimmed by 7 bases and J by 2 bases, leaving 12 bases between them. The CDR3 spans 14 residues. DNA of the CDR3: TGTGCCAGCACTCAGGAGGGTGGCAATCAGCCCCAGCATTTT. Translating gives CASTQEGGNQPQHF.

This clone has a single count. V is TRBV11-3 and J is TRBJ2-7, with 9 bases identical to TRBD2. Germline V gene sequence: CDR1 SGHNT, CDR2 YENEEA. The CDR3 runs to 15 residues. The V gene end was trimmed by 1 base and the J gene end by 4 bases; junction bases not matched to a gene: 5. The CDR3 is CASSLGAGGEYEQYF. The CDR3 nucleotides read TGTGCCAGCAGCTTAGGGGCGGGAGGGGAGTACGAGCAGTACTTC.

This clone was observed at least ten times. The chain employs TRBV9 and TRBJ2-3, with 7 bases aligning to TRBD1. The CDR3 spans 15 residues. V lost 1 base to trimming and J lost 5 bases; unmatched junction nucleotides: 7. From germline, CDR1 is SGDLS and CDR2 YYNGEE. The DNA of the CDR3 is TGTGCCAGCAGCGTAACAGGGGTTGAGGGAGATACGCAGTATTTT. Amino acids: CASSVTGVEGDTQYF.

A few counts support this clone. DNA of the CDR3: TGTGCCAGCAGCCGGACAGACAGCTCCTATAATTCACCCCTCCACTTT. Translating gives CASSRTDSSYNSPLHF. The chain couples TRBV5-8 to TRBJ1-6; the D gene is possibly TRBD1 (6 bases). V gave up 4 bases and J gave up 0 bases, with 11 bases separating them. CDR3 length: 16 residues. CDR1 and CDR2 (germline): SGHTS, YDEGEE.

This clone was seen once. The chain has TRBV5-1 and TRBJ2-7, with 7 bases fitting TRBD2. This CDR3 comprises 16 residues. The germline V gene encodes CDR1 SGHRS and CDR2 YFSETQ. V dropped 3 bases and J dropped 7; count of bases not matched to a gene: 16. CDR3 residues: CASSWALGTKPGEQYF. In DNA form, the CDR3 reads TGCGCCAGCAGCTGGGCGCTAGGGACTAAGCCCGGTGAGCAGTACTTC.

The genes are TRBV5-1 and TRBJ2-6; 8 bases agree with TRBD1. The germline V gene encodes CDR1 SGHRS and CDR2 YFSETQ. The CDR3 has 19 amino acids. V trimming: 1 base; J trimming: 1 base; junction bases outside the gene matches: 10. CDR3 DNA sequence: TGCGCCAGCAGCTTGTATACGACAGGGGTCGAATCTGGGGCCAACGTCCTGACTTTC. Translation gives CASSLYTTGVESGANVLTF. Full variable domain (rest looked up from reference TRBV5-1 and TRBJ2-6): KAGVTQTPRYLIKTRGQQVTLSCSPISGHRSVSWYQQTPGQGLQFLFEYFSETQRNKGNFPGRFSGRQFSNSRSEMNVSTLELGDSALYLCASSLYTTGVESGANVLTFGAGSRLTVL.

The chain recombines TRBV5-4 with TRBJ1-1; 7 positions agree with TRBD1. The length of the CDR3 is 17 residues. The junction had 16 bases not matched to a gene; V was cut back by 6 bases and J by 2 bases. Germline assignment: CDR1 SGHNT and CDR2 YYREEE (reference sequence). The CDR3 reads CASTGTGTVTKNTEAFF. The CDR3, as DNA: TGTGCCAGCACCGGTACCGGGACAGTGACCAAAAACACTGAAGCTTTCTTT.

CDR3 coding DNA: TGTGCCAGCTCACAGACAGTTGACGGCTACACCTTC. Its protein product is CASSQTVDGYTF. The gene calls are TRBV18 and TRBJ1-2, with TRBD1 as a possible D gene (5 bases). CDR3 length: 12 amino acids. Germline CDR1 and CDR2: KGHSH and LQKENI. V lost 4 bases, J lost 8 bases, and 11 bases lay in between.

This clone appeared a few times. The J gene is TRBJ1-6, the V gene TRBV5-1; TRBD1 aligns across 7 bases. V lost 0 bases, J lost 7 bases, and 4 bases stayed unmatched. From germline, CDR1 is SGHRS and CDR2 YFSETQ. The CDR3 runs to 15 residues. DNA of the CDR3: TGCGCCAGCAGCTTGGAGGGGACAGAGAATTCACCCCTCCACTTT. This codes for CASSLEGTENSPLHF.